In this sample, the clone carrying this TCR beta chain turned up once. Its specificity is unknown. The junction differs from germline at one of its ends, possibly a read error. These data originate in a study of identical twins. TCRdb passed the 5' RACE reads through MiXCR, listing each CDR3 protein once. Altogether hundreds of thousands of distinct CDR3 sequences are present, 5.5% to 6.5% being singletons, with the ten largest covering about 2%. Study conclusions and caveats: Analyses of zero insertions could, in part, be confounded by invariant MAIT and iNKT cells. Out-of-frame alpha sequences common to twins were enriched for low generation probability. Conclusions were based on cross-sectional statistical analysis, without following the same donors. The abundant beta clonotypes from cord blood had fewer insertions, and memory repertoires had none of this.

The V gene's germline CDR1 is KGHSH and CDR2 LQKENI. CDR3 length: 12 residues. Sequences were obtained from naive T cells sorted from blood. The TCR comes from a man between 18 and 29 years old in good health. This chain connects TRBV18 to TRBJ2-3; weak D call: TRBD2 (5 bases). The CDR3 DNA follows: TGTGCCGGCTCACCTGGAGGAGATACGCAGTATTTT. Translation: CAGSPGGDTQYF. The full variable domain, in which reference TRBV18 and TRBJ2-3 provide the parts outside the CDR3, is NAGVMQNPRHLVRRRGQEARLRCSPMKGHSHVYWYRQLPEEGLKFMVYLQKENIIDESGMPKERFSAEFPKEGPSILRIQQVVRGDSAAYFCAGSPGGDTQYFGPGTRLTVL.